A selection of T cell receptor beta chains follows, all from one sample in a study of patients and donors after allogeneic stem cell transplantation. TCRdb analysed the RT-PCR reads with MiXCR anew, one entry per CDR3 protein. The sample shows some 960,000 distinct CDR3 sequences, 15% to 20% of them seen only once. Sequenced sample: blood, either unsorted or a sorted T cell fraction (not recorded which). The receptors were gathered from a human donor who was either an allogeneic HSCT recipient or a stem cell or donor lymphocyte infusion donor (not recorded which). It is not recorded whose cells these are; they may come from a transplant donor. The CDR3 runs from the conserved cysteine through the conserved F or W. A D gene is named only where the DNA matches it firmly. Clone size, where shown, is once, few, many, or a class for clones that have expanded.

v_call	d_call	clone_size	j_call	cdr3_nt	cdr3_aa
TRBV7-2	-	few	TRBJ1-4	TGTGCCAGCAGCTTAGTAGGCCGGGCCACTAATGAAAAACTGTTTTTT	CASSLVGRATNEKLFF
TRBV12-3/TRBV12-4	-	many	TRBJ1-6	TGTGCCAGCAGTTCCGACAGGCCCCGGGGCTCCTATAATTCACCCCTCCACTTT	CASSSDRPRGSYNSPLHF
TRBV20-1	TRBD1	-	TRBJ2-6	TGCAGTGCTAGTGGCCAGAGACAGGGGATCTCTGGGGCCAACGTCCTGACTTTC	CSASGQRQGISGANVLTF
TRBV12-3/TRBV12-4	-	-	TRBJ1-3	TGTGCCAGCAGTTTGAGGGCTACTGGAAACACCATATATTTT	CASSLRATGNTIYF
TRBV27	-	-	TRBJ2-7	TGTGCCAGCAGTTTATCGGTTGAGGGAAACTACGAGCAGTACTTC	CASSLSVEGNYEQYF
TRBV20-1	-	-	TRBJ2-7	TGCAGTGCTAGTATAGAATTCCCTCTCTACGAGCAGTACTTC	CSASIEFPLYEQYF
TRBV6-1	TRBD1	few	TRBJ2-1	TGTGCCAGCAGCCCAGGACAGGGAAGGGCGTATAATGAGCAGTTCTTC	CASSPGQGRAYNEQFF
TRBV7-3	-	-	TRBJ2-1	TGTGCCAGCAGCTCCCCCGGGACTGTCGCAACGGATGAGCAGTTCTTC	CASSSPGTVATDEQFF
TRBV12-3/TRBV12-4	TRBD1	many	TRBJ1-1	TGTGCCATGGGACAGGGGGCAACTGAAGCTTTCTTT	CAMGQGATEAFF
TRBV28	-	few	TRBJ1-1	TGTGCCAGCAGGGGCGACAGGAGGAGAGAAGCTTTCTTT	CASRGDRRREAFF
TRBV24-1	-	many	TRBJ2-7	TGTGCCACCAGTGATCCCGGACAGTCCCACGAGCAGTACTTC	CATSDPGQSHEQYF
TRBV12-3/TRBV12-4	-	many	TRBJ1-1	TGTGCCAGCAGCATTGTAGGGAGAAACACTGAAGCTTTCTTT	CASSIVGRNTEAFF
TRBV12-3/TRBV12-4	-	many	TRBJ2-2	TGTGCCAGCAGGGGGACATCGAACACCGGGGAGCTGTTTTTT	CASRGTSNTGELFF
TRBV5-1	-	-	TRBJ2-3	TGCGCCAGCAGCTCATTTAGGGGGACAGATACGCAGTATTTT	CASSSFRGTDTQYF
TRBV6-5	-	once	TRBJ2-7	TGTGCCAGCAGTTACAGTAGCAAGGGAGCAGTGGGGCAGTACTTC	CASSYSSKGAVGQYF
TRBV9	-	-	TRBJ2-7	TGTGCCAGCAGCGTAGGGGACACCTTGAGCTCCTACGAGCAGTACTTC	CASSVGDTLSSYEQYF
TRBV6-5	-	-	TRBJ1-3	TGTGCCAGCAGTTACACACGAGCCGGGGGCCGAAACACCATATATTTT	CASSYTRAGGRNTIYF
TRBV27	-	few	TRBJ2-5	TGTGCCAGCAGTTTATCTTGGGCAGGGTTTTTTGAGACCCAGTACTTC	CASSLSWAGFFETQYF
TRBV27	TRBD1	-	TRBJ2-3	TGTGCCAGCAGGGGAGGACAGGGAACAGATACGCAGTATTTT	CASRGGQGTDTQYF
TRBV6-5	TRBD2	-	TRBJ2-3	TGTGCCAGCAGTTACTCCGTAATACTAGCGGGGGTATTTAGGGATACGCAGTATTTT	CASSYSVILAGVFRDTQYF
TRBV9	-	few	TRBJ1-4	TGTGCCAGCAGTCTAAGGGCCGGAACTAATGAAAAACTGTTTTTT	CASSLRAGTNEKLFF
TRBV28	-	-	TRBJ1-2	TGTGCCAGCAACTCAAGGACAGTCGGAGGCTACACCTTC	CASNSRTVGGYTF
TRBV30	TRBD2	-	TRBJ2-1	TGTGCCTGGAGTGTACGTCTAGCGGGCCATGAGCAGTTCTTC	CAWSVRLAGHEQFF
TRBV6-1	TRBD2	few	TRBJ2-3	TGTGCCAGCAAGGCGGGGGGGTATCCTCCAGATACGCAGTATTTT	CASKAGGYPPDTQYF
TRBV12-3/TRBV12-4	TRBD1	once	TRBJ2-7	TGTGCCAGCAGTCGGTCTGGGACAGGGATATGGAACGAGCAGTACTTC	CASSRSGTGIWNEQYF